What follows are 29 T cell receptor beta chains derived from one specimen sequenced in a study of OX40 agonist ivuxolimab in advanced cancers. The table came from immunoSEQ multiplex PCR; TCRdb's copy has only in-frame clones and leaves some out. The table lists fewer than 90,000 clones, around nine tenths of them singletons. Here the sequenced sample was CD4+ or CD8+ T cells sorted from blood, taken in a trial of the OX40 agonist ivuxolimab. These TCRs come from an adult with an advanced solid tumor such as melanoma, head and neck, liver or kidney cancer.

The chain joins TRBV14 to TRBJ2-4; D is ambiguous. V was clipped by 0 bases and J by 2 bases, with 20 bases between them. CDR1 is SGHDN, CDR2 FVKESK, per germline. The CDR3 covers 19 residues. DNA for the CDR3: TGTGCCAGCAGCCAAGATCCTTCCGGGTTTGACTGGTCCAAAAACATTCAGTACTTC. It is translated as CASSQDPSGFDWSKNIQYF.

The V call is TRBV6-1, the J call TRBJ2-2; tentative D call: TRBD1 (6 bases). CDR3 size: 15 residues. V lost 5 bases and J 1 base, leaving 11 bases between the germline ends. Germline V lookup: CDR1 MNHNS, CDR2 SASEGT. CDR3 in amino acids: CASSLGHQNTGELFF. Here the CDR3 DNA reads TGTGCCAGCAGTCTGGGACACCAGAACACCGGGGAGCTGTTTTTT.

This clone was detected a few times. The chain links TRBV29-1 to TRBJ2-5; TRBD2 agrees at 9 bases. CDR1 and CDR2 from the germline V gene are SQVTM and ANQGSEA. Trimming at V came to 4 bases and at J to 2 bases, leaving 5 bases not matched to a gene. CDR3 size: 14 residues. The CDR3 DNA follows: TGCAGCGTTGCGGGCCTAGCGGGGCAAGAGACCCAGTACTTC. Protein: CSVAGLAGQETQYF.

This clone was picked up a small number of times. V and J are TRBV19 and TRBJ2-3, with 8 nucleotides matching TRBD1. There are 13 residues in the CDR3. V gave up 6 bases and J gave up 4 bases; unmatched junction bases: 3. The germline V gene encodes CDR1 LNHDA and CDR2 SQIVND (reference sequence). The CDR3 DNA reads TGTGCCAGTAGAGGACAGGGATCAGATACGCAGTATTTT. Translating gives CASRGQGSDTQYF.

V and J are TRBV27 and TRBJ2-1; D may match TRBD1 or TRBD2 (5 bases each). The CDR3 extends over 16 amino acids. V dropped 6 bases and J dropped 3 bases, with 18 bases sitting between them. Germline V gene sequence: CDR1 MNHEY, CDR2 SMNVEV (reference sequence). CDR3 sequence (DNA): TGTGCCAGCAGAAACTATCCCGAGGGGCACTACAATGAGCAGTTCTTC. It yields the protein CASRNYPEGHYNEQFF.

The rearrangement uses TRBV7-6 and TRBJ2-5; 8 bases map to TRBD1. The V gene end was trimmed by 4 bases and the J gene end by 5 bases; junction bases not matched to a gene: 9. Germline values: CDR1 SGHVS, CDR2 FNYEAQ. This CDR3 spans 15 amino acids. CDR3 sequence: CASSSGTGRGETQYF. For the CDR3, the DNA is TGTGCCAGCAGCTCCGGGACAGGAAGAGGGGAGACCCAGTACTTC.

The chain combines TRBV19 with TRBJ2-7; D is perhaps TRBD1 or TRBD2 (5 bases each). The length of the CDR3 is 14 residues. Per the germline V gene, CDR1 is LNHDA and CDR2 is SQIVND (reference sequence). Trimming removed 3 bases from V and 6 bases from J, with 15 bases in between. CDR3 coding DNA: TGTGCCAGTAGTATGGGACGGGACCCTAGCGAGCAGTACTTC. It translates to CASSMGRDPSEQYF.

This chain connects TRBV2 to TRBJ2-2; tentatively, D is TRBD1 or TRBD2 (6 bases each). V lost 6 bases and J 1 base, leaving 12 bases between the germline ends. There are 15 residues in the CDR3. The germline V gene encodes CDR1 SNHLY and CDR2 FYNNEI. CDR3 loop: CASRRGTVNTGELFF. CDR3 DNA sequence: TGTGCCAGCAGGAGGGGGACTGTGAACACCGGGGAGCTGTTTTTT.

This chain uses TRBV7-9 with TRBJ1-2; D is undetermined. Germline-derived CDR1 and CDR2 are SEHNR and FQNEAQ (reference sequence). The V end was cut by 5 bases, the J end by 6 bases, with 13 bases between. This CDR3 has 13 amino acids. In DNA, the CDR3 is TGTGCCAGCAGCCGCGCCCGGCAGCATGGCTACACCTTC. It encodes CASSRARQHGYTF.

CDR3: CASSSGLAGWYEQYF. CDR3 DNA sequence: TGTGCCAGCAGCTCAGGACTAGCGGGATGGTACGAGCAGTACTTC. The chain has TRBV7-2 and TRBJ2-7; 12 positions match TRBD2. There are 15 residues in the CDR3. The V gene's germline CDR1 is SGHTA and CDR2 FQGNSA. Trimming removed 4 bases from V and 4 bases from J; junction bases left unmatched: 5. Together with reference TRBV7-2 and TRBJ2-7, the CDR3 gives the full variable domain: GAGVSQSPSNKVTEKGKDVELRCDPISGHTALYWYRQSLGQGLEFLIYFQGNSAPDKSGLPSDRFSAERTGGSVSTLTIQRTQQEDSAVYLCASSSGLAGWYEQYFGPGTRLTVT.

V gene TRBV11-3 combines with J gene TRBJ2-3, with TRBD2 matching over 9 bases. The CDR3 contains 15 residues. After removal of 1 base from V and 6 bases from J, the junction contained 5 bases not matched to a gene. Germline assignment: CDR1 SGHNT and CDR2 YENEEA. Here the CDR3 reads CASSLGGLAGDTQYF. Here the CDR3 DNA reads TGTGCCAGCAGCTTAGGAGGTCTAGCGGGGGATACGCAGTATTTT.

V gene TRBV28 combines with J gene TRBJ1-5; TRBD1 might be the D (5 bases). V lost 6 bases to trimming and J lost 7 bases, with 16 bases between them. Per germline, CDR1 MDHEN and CDR2 SYDVKM. The CDR3 has 14 residues. The CDR3 region is CASSLGTWGQPQHF. The CDR3 DNA sequence: TGTGCCAGCAGCCTTGGGACTTGGGGACAGCCCCAGCATTTT.

This chain joins TRBV29-1 and TRBJ2-1; TRBD2 aligns across 14 bases. The V segment lost 6 bases and the J segment 9 bases; nucleotides outside the gene matches: 4. This CDR3 spans 13 amino acids. CDR1 and CDR2 from the germline V gene are SQVTM and ANQGSEA. CDR3 DNA sequence: TGCAGCGTGCGACTAGCGGGAGGGACTGAGCAGTTCTTC. As protein: CSVRLAGGTEQFF.

The chain combines TRBV27 with TRBJ1-1; maybe TRBD1 (6 bases). Germline V gives CDR1 MNHEY, CDR2 SMNVEV (reference sequence). V lost 6 bases, J lost 4 bases, and 12 bases lay in between. CDR3 length: 13 amino acids. For the CDR3, the DNA is TGTGCCAGCAGCCCGAGGGGGGGCACTGAAGCTTTCTTT. Protein product: CASSPRGGTEAFF.

The chain employs TRBV6-1 and TRBJ2-5; D may be TRBD2 (5 bases). V was trimmed by 6 bases and J by 3 bases, leaving 8 bases between them. The CDR3 is 12 amino acids. The germline V gene has CDR1 MNHNS and CDR2 SASEGT. The CDR3 sequence: CASRTGEETQYF. CDR3 DNA sequence: TGTGCCAGCAGAACCGGGGAAGAGACCCAGTACTTC.

The chain has TRBV5-1 and TRBJ1-1; D unclear. Germline V gene lookup returns CDR1 SGHRS and CDR2 YFSETQ. This CDR3 has 13 residues. Trimming took 1 base from V and 4 from J, leaving 8 bases between them. The CDR3 region is CASSLTESTEAFF. DNA of the CDR3: TGCGCCAGCAGCTTGACGGAGAGCACTGAAGCTTTCTTT.

This clone was recorded a few times. The V and J genes are TRBV5-5 and TRBJ2-5; 9 bases line up with TRBD2. Looked up from germline, CDR1 is SGHKS and CDR2 is YYEKEE (reference sequence). The CDR3 is 14 residues long. The trim removed 4 bases at V and 4 bases at J, leaving 5 bases unmatched. CDR3 protein: CASSAGGLSETQYF. DNA for the CDR3: TGTGCCAGCAGCGCGGGAGGGCTATCAGAGACCCAGTACTTC. The variable domain in full, with the rest retrieved from reference TRBV5-5 and TRBJ2-5, is DAGVTQSPTHLIKTRGQQVTLRCSPISGHKSVSWYQQVLGQGPQFIFQYYEKEERGRGNFPDRFSARQFPNYSSELNVNALLLGDSALYLCASSAGGLSETQYFGPGTRLLVL.

This clone was found once. The chain uses TRBV5-4 and TRBJ1-4; D ambiguous. CDR1 and CDR2 from the germline V gene are SGHNT and YYREEE (reference sequence). CDR3 length: 14 amino acids. V gave up 2 bases and J gave up 8 bases, with 13 bases separating them. CDR3 loop: CASSFLGPGEKLFF. In DNA form, the CDR3 reads TGTGCCAGCAGCTTCCTGGGCCCGGGCGAAAAACTGTTTTTT.

In DNA form, the CDR3 reads TGTGCCAGCAGCTTGGCTCAAGACCCATCACGGGGGCCCCAGCATTTT. Amino acids: CASSLAQDPSRGPQHF. The J gene is TRBJ1-5, the V gene TRBV5-5, with D uncertain. V was pared by 0 bases and J by 9 bases, with 19 bases between. CDR1 and CDR2 from the germline V gene are SGHKS and YYEKEE (reference sequence). The CDR3 consists of 16 residues. Full variable domain (outside the CDR3, taken from reference TRBV5-5 and TRBJ1-5): DAGVTQSPTHLIKTRGQQVTLRCSPISGHKSVSWYQQVLGQGPQFIFQYYEKEERGRGNFPDRFSARQFPNYSSELNVNALLLGDSALYLCASSLAQDPSRGPQHFGDGTRLSIL.

This rearrangement joins TRBV29-1 to TRBJ2-7, with 7 nucleotides matching TRBD2. The CDR3 totals 13 residues. Germline V lookup: CDR1 SQVTM, CDR2 ANQGSEA. After removal of 6 bases from V and 5 bases from J, the junction contained 10 bases not matched to a gene. CDR3 protein: CSVTGTNANEQYF. CDR3 sequence (DNA): TGCAGCGTCACCGGGACTAACGCTAACGAGCAGTACTTC.

The chain employs TRBV7-9 and TRBJ2-1, with TRBD2 matching over 9 bases. J gave up 6 bases and V 3 bases, and 9 bases lay outside the gene matches. The CDR3 spans 16 residues. Germline V lookup: CDR1 SEHNR, CDR2 FQNEAQ (reference sequence). The CDR3 bases are TGTGCCAGCAGCTTTACACTAGCGGGCCCTTTCAATGAGCAGTTCTTC. The encoded protein is CASSFTLAGPFNEQFF.

V and J are TRBV5-1 and TRBJ2-7, with TRBD1 identical over 8 bases. V lost 0 bases and J lost 5; bases outside the gene matches: 7. Per germline, CDR1 SGHRS and CDR2 YFSETQ. The length of the CDR3 is 15 residues. CDR3 sequence reads: CASSLDGQGVNEQYF. DNA for the CDR3: TGCGCCAGCAGCTTGGATGGACAGGGTGTAAACGAGCAGTACTTC.

This chain uses TRBV23-1 with TRBJ1-2; D is undetermined. TRBV23-1 counts as an open reading frame of uncertain function. Trimming left V 0 bases short and J 0 bases short, with 5 bases between. The CDR3 has 14 amino acids. CDR3 amino acids: CASSQSPSNYGYTF. DNA of the CDR3: TGCGCCAGCAGTCAATCCCCCTCTAACTATGGCTACACCTTC.

By share, this clone counts as medium-sized. V usage is TRBV5-1 and J usage is TRBJ1-2; D possibly corresponds to TRBD1 (6 bases). Trimming took off 3 bases at V and 6 bases at J, with 12 bases between the two ends. Germline CDR1 and CDR2: SGHRS and YFSETQ. The CDR3 runs 13 residues. The CDR3 bases are TGCGCCAGCAGCTCAGGGGCGCTTCATGGCTACACCTTC. Protein: CASSSGALHGYTF.

A note on this clone: One end of the junction fails to match germline, which may point to a read error. The chain couples TRBV7-3 to TRBJ2-7, with 8 bases lining up with TRBD2. Germline CDR1 SGHTA, CDR2 FQGTGA. The CDR3 is 15 amino acids. The CDR3: CASSLRSGSSYEQYF. The CDR3 DNA sequence: TGTGCCAGCAGTTTAAGGAGCGGGAGCTCCTACGAGCAGTACTTC.

The chain uses TRBV4-2 and TRBJ2-7, with TRBD2 as a possible D gene (6 bases). This CDR3 region has 15 residues. Germline CDR1 and CDR2: LGHNA and YNFKEQ. V was cut by 0 bases and J by 0 bases, with 9 bases left in between. As DNA, the CDR3 is TGTGCCAGCAGCCAAGACTGGGGGGACTCCTACGAGCAGTACTTC. Encoded protein: CASSQDWGDSYEQYF.

This chain joins TRBV5-4 and TRBJ2-3, with D perhaps TRBD1 or TRBD2 (5 bases each). This CDR3 spans 15 amino acids. CDR1 SGHNT and CDR2 YYREEE come from the germline V gene (reference sequence). V was clipped by 4 bases and J by 5 bases, with 17 bases between them. The CDR3 DNA reads TGTGCCAGCAGCCCCCCGGGACGGGGCGAAGATACGCAGTATTTT. The encoded protein is CASSPPGRGEDTQYF.

The V and J genes are TRBV5-1 and TRBJ1-2; 7 bases line up with TRBD1. This CDR3 has 11 residues. V lost 0 bases to trimming and J lost 12 bases; unmatched junction nucleotides: 2. CDR1 is SGHRS, CDR2 YFSETQ, per germline. The CDR3 DNA reads as TGCGCCAGCAGCTTGGGAGGGGGCCACACCTTC. As protein: CASSLGGGHTF.

The V and J genes are TRBV7-3 and TRBJ2-2; D possibly corresponds to TRBD2 (5 bases). The CDR3 length is 14 residues. Germline-derived CDR1 and CDR2 are SGHTA and FQGTGA. With 6 bases removed from V and 1 base from J, the gap between germline ends came to 9 bases. The CDR3 protein is CASSRTQNTGELFF. The DNA of the CDR3 is TGTGCCAGCAGTCGGACTCAGAACACCGGGGAGCTGTTTTTT.